The text below deals with one T cell receptor beta chain. The source of the sample is a study of control samples from healthy donors and cancer patients. The CDR3 extends over 13 amino acids. Germline CDR1 reads SGDLS; CDR2 reads YYNGEE. V was shortened by 5 bases and J by 0 bases, with 8 bases between the two germline ends. The protocol was immunoSEQ multiplex PCR, while the TCRdb copy is restricted to in-frame clones and leaves out a portion. The table includes about 70,000 clones, under 90% detected once. V and J are TRBV9 and TRBJ2-5; D remains unclear. This TCR came from a man in his fifties or sixties in good health. Sequencing was performed on blood. The CDR3 DNA reads TGTGCCAGCAGTGCTATTTACCAAGAGACCCAGTACTTC. It yields the protein CASSAIYQETQYF.